This TCR beta chain was observed in a study of blood T cells in healthy people across ages (dated by TCRdb to between 2014 and 2016). Study-level background: In model experiments, roughly one uniquely barcoded TCR beta cDNA molecule per two T cells was captured by template switching. Age-related changes in TCR beta repertoire diversity were measured in the study by deep sequencing normalized with unique cDNA molecular identifiers. The donors were divided into four age groups: young (average roughly 17 years), middle-aged (approximately 41), aged (approximately 59) and long-lived (82). To avoid experimental bias, donors of different ages were randomly spread across the sequencing lanes. Two additional independent replicas of 1 million unique cDNA reads from the same blood draw were analyzed for two donors (one aged 18 to 30 and one aged 80 or older).

Libraries were built with 5' RACE. TCRdb lists the instrument as Illumina HiSeq 2500. A second PCR of about 7 to 12 cycles was run with a J-beta primer mix and a sample-barcoded 5' primer. A template-switch 5' adaptor carrying 12 random nucleotides introduced a unique molecular identifier onto each TCR beta cDNA molecule. Each sample yielded at least 3 million CDR3-containing paired-end reads. First-strand cDNA was synthesized from all RNA with the Mint cDNA synthesis kit, primed by a TRBC-specific oligonucleotide. Following uracil-DNA glycosylase treatment, a first 18-cycle PCR with universal primers M1SS and BC2_uni_R was performed on all cDNA. The authors' analysis ran thus. Normalization of each sample was performed by random selection of 1 million high-quality reads, each carrying a distinct molecular identifier. Reads sharing molecular identifiers were discarded rather than binned into consensus sequences. CDR3 identification, clonotype clustering and error correction used MiTCR with a Q25 quality threshold and the strictest error-elimination algorithm. A nonparametric unseen species model with Euler transformation was used to estimate a lower bound on total TCR beta diversity. TCRdb itself trimmed the public reads at Q25 with fastp, ran MiXCR and retained productive beta chains. Each entry is one CDR3 protein sequence, shown with its most common DNA and genes. TCRdb's processing, not the study's, gives the V and J calls here. Counted in this sample were about 1.4 million distinct CDR3 sequences; roughly 60% of them appeared once. The top ten constitute more than 6% of the sample.

General study outcomes and caveats: As age increased, observed TCR beta diversity per million T cells dropped in a roughly linear way, and a significant reduction was already evident by age about 36. Estimates of total diversity based on one million sequenced T cells were regarded as lower bounds and as underestimates. Donor CMV infection status was unknown, potentially confounding age-related changes in expanded clonotypes. Since profiling was done on bulk unsorted PBMCs, naive and antigen-experienced compartments could not be conclusively compared. There was a strong correlation between observed TCR beta diversity and the percentage of naive T cells measured by flow cytometry. The long-lived group showed more naive CD4+ T cells, fewer expanded clones and increased TCR diversity than the aged group, suggesting age selection.

Donors were 30 to 45 systemically healthy Caucasian individuals from Russia aged roughly 6 to 95 years. Ten milliliters of peripheral blood were drawn from each donor into EDTA-treated Vacutainer tubes. Ficoll-Paque density-gradient centrifugation was used to isolate PBMCs, with at least 7 million per sample. Total RNA, at least 6 micrograms per sample, was extracted from PBMCs with Trizol reagent. The percentages of naive CD45RAhigh/CD27high T cells were determined by flow cytometry on a PBMC aliquot from every donor. The CDR3 spans 13 residues, from the cysteine through the phenylalanine. Left in the record is the CDR3 DNA by itself, 39 bases read in frame from the first base. Reading the germline V gene gives CDR1 SNHLY and CDR2 FYNNEI. V loses 3 bases, J loses 4 bases, and the germline ends lie 6 bases apart. With regard to this clonotype: This clone's antigen is unknown. No per-base quality is available; no much larger clone lies one base away.

The receptor's source is a young man in good health. The chain is assembled from TRBV2 and TRBJ2-2, with no confidently assigned D gene. Sequencing was carried out using blood. The CDR3 corresponds to CASSDLPTGELFF. The nucleotides are TGTGCCAGCAGTGACCTTCCCACCGGGGAGCTGTTTTTT. Here the CDR3 is joined to the reference TRBV2 and TRBJ2-2 genes, and the full variable domain is: EPEVTQTPSHQVTQMGQEVILRCVPISNHLYFYWYRQILGQKVEFLVSFYNNEISEKSEIFDDQFSVERPDGSNFTLKIRSTKLEDSAMYFCASSDLPTGELFFGEGSRLTVL.